These 10 T cell receptor beta chains share one sample of origin, sequenced in a study of T-cell memory formation after mild COVID-19. In TCRdb, the 5' RACE reads were re-called with MiXCR into one record per CDR3 protein. This table has 180,000 or so distinct CDR3 sequences, around 10% appearing once. Sequencing was done on a sample of PBMCs or a T cell subset sorted from them (not recorded which). The receptors were sampled from a man aged 18 to 35 who had mild COVID-19 (a few samples of this study predate the infection). Cell type and time point are not known.

At least ten counts were recorded for this clonotype. CDR3 sequence (DNA): TGTGCCAGCAGCTTAATGCTCGAGTGGAATGAGCAGTTCTTC. Amino acids: CASSLMLEWNEQFF. The gene calls are TRBV7-9 and TRBJ2-1; no clear D. Germline values: CDR1 SEHNR, CDR2 FQNEAQ (reference sequence). Trimming removed 2 bases from V and 7 bases from J, with 12 bases in between. CDR3 length equals 14 residues.

This clonotype has just a few counts. The chain carries TRBV7-2 and TRBJ2-1; tentative D call: TRBD1 (6 bases). CDR3 length: 15 residues. V shed 2 bases and J shed 7 bases, with 15 bases lying between them. Germline-derived CDR1 and CDR2 are SGHTA and FQGNSA. The CDR3 protein is CASSLIGQTVNEQFF. For the CDR3, the DNA is TGTGCCAGCAGCTTAATTGGACAGACAGTTAATGAGCAGTTCTTC.

This clonotype was seen many times. The rearrangement links TRBV6-5 to TRBJ1-2; D uncertain. The ends were cut back, 8 bases at V and 10 bases at J, with 20 bases in the middle. The CDR3 runs to 13 residues. Per the germline V gene, CDR1 is MNHEY and CDR2 is SVGAGI. The CDR3 DNA sequence: TGTGCCAGCGTGTACGGTTCCCCCCCCCTCTACACCTTC. This gives the protein CASVYGSPPLYTF.

This clonotype was counted only a few times. V usage is TRBV4-3 and J usage is TRBJ1-5; no reliable D call. CDR1 is LGHNA, CDR2 YSLEER, per germline. V dropped 0 bases and J dropped 1 base, with 10 bases sitting between them. The CDR3 is made up of 16 amino acids. In DNA form, the CDR3 reads TGCGCCAGCAGCCAAGATGGGGTCGGGAGCAATCAGCCCCAGCATTTT. Translated: CASSQDGVGSNQPQHF.

This clonotype appeared many times. The genes are TRBV12-3 or TRBV12-4 and TRBJ2-1, with TRBD2 matching 9 bases. V lost 10 bases, J lost 4 bases, and 5 bases stayed unmatched. CDR3 length equals 13 residues. This chain's CDR3 is CANPGLAYNEQFF. The DNA of the CDR3 is TGTGCCAACCCGGGACTAGCTTACAATGAGCAGTTCTTC.

The CDR3 DNA is TGTGCCTGGAGTGTAGAAGGTTCCTACGAGCAGTACTTC. This encodes CAWSVEGSYEQYF. The rearrangement uses TRBV30 and TRBJ2-7; D gene uncertain. The CDR3 contains 13 residues. Per germline, CDR1 GTSNPN and CDR2 SVGIG (reference sequence). The V and J ends lost 0 bases and 1 base respectively, with 7 bases between them.

The sample holds many counts of this clonotype. This chain links TRBV5-1 with TRBJ2-7; D remains ambiguous. Per the germline V gene, CDR1 is SGHRS and CDR2 is YFSETQ. The CDR3 runs to 14 residues. Deletions cut 0 bases from V and 0 bases from J, with 7 bases between. CDR3 sequence (DNA): TGCGCCAGCAGCTTGGTACCCGCCTCCTACGAGCAGTACGTC. Translating it yields CASSLVPASYEQYV.

This clonotype has a handful of counts. The chain has TRBV7-9 and TRBJ1-6; the D is unclear. CDR3 size: 15 residues. Germline CDR1 SEHNR, CDR2 FQNEAQ (reference sequence). V lost 2 bases, J lost 7 bases, and 12 bases lay in between. CDR3 coding DNA: TGTGCCAGCAGCTTATCGGCTCAGGCCAATTCACCCCTCCACTTT. This encodes CASSLSAQANSPLHF.

This clonotype was observed once. The CDR3 region is CASSLWDSSYEQYV. The CDR3 nucleotides read TGTGCCAGCAGCTTATGGGACAGCTCCTACGAGCAGTACGTC. J is TRBJ2-7 and V is TRBV11-2; 7 bases match TRBD1. The V gene's germline CDR1 is SGHAT and CDR2 FQNNGV. Losses at the gene ends were 2 bases for V and 0 bases for J; bases not matched to a gene: 1. This CDR3 is built from 14 residues.

This clonotype occurred once. The rearrangement uses TRBV19 and TRBJ1-6, with D unresolved. Per germline, CDR1 LNHDA and CDR2 SQIVND (reference sequence). V shed 8 bases and J shed 7 bases, with 12 bases lying between them. This CDR3 comprises 13 residues. The CDR3 reads CASGNWGNSPLHF. The CDR3 DNA is TGTGCCAGTGGAAACTGGGGAAATTCACCCCTCCACTTT.